The 10 T cell receptor beta chains presented below share a single source sample, sequenced in a study of PD-1 blockade in classical Hodgkin lymphoma. The time point: cycle 4 day 1 (C4D1), after more than five weeks of nivolumab. With no exception, relapse followed autologous stem cell transplantation in all patients, and brentuximab vedotin exposure varied. Method: immunoSEQ multiplex PCR; TCRdb's copy keeps in-frame clones and lacks some. The table lists 34,000 or so clones, 81% of them singletons, with about a sixth in the top ten. This specimen consisted of peripheral blood mononuclear cells (PBMCs), obtained before the fourth cycle of nivolumab. Source of these receptors: a human donor with classical Hodgkin lymphoma.

This chain uses TRBV6-5 with TRBJ2-7; possible D gene TRBD2, 5 bases. Germline loops: CDR1 MNHEY, CDR2 SVGAGI. V gave up 2 bases and J gave up 4 bases, with 12 bases separating them. CDR3 size: 14 residues. The CDR3 here is CASSYGGLRYEQYV. DNA for the CDR3: TGTGCCAGCAGTTACGGCGGGTTGCGGTACGAGCAGTACGTC.

This clone appeared a few times. Other nucleotide sequences in the sample specify the same CDR3. This sequence joins TRBV7-9 and TRBJ1-5; no clear D gene. The CDR3 is 12 amino acids. Trimming stripped 5 bases from V and 4 bases from J, with 6 bases between. Germline V lookup: CDR1 SEHNR, CDR2 FQNEAQ (reference sequence). CDR3 DNA sequence: TGTGCCAGCAGCCGCGATAATCAGCCCCAGCATTTT. Protein: CASSRDNQPQHF.

The chain carries TRBV7-9 and TRBJ1-3, with 10 nucleotides matching TRBD1. Per germline, CDR1 SEHNR and CDR2 FQNEAQ (reference sequence). V was clipped by 1 base and J by 3 bases; unmatched bases: 6. The CDR3 consists of 17 residues. As DNA, the CDR3 is TGTGCCAGCAGCTTAGAGGACAGGGGGACCTTTGGAAACACCATATATTTT. Its translation is CASSLEDRGTFGNTIYF.

The V gene is TRBV11-3, the J gene TRBJ1-4, with D possibly TRBD1 on 6 matching bases. The CDR3 totals 15 residues. Germline CDR1 and CDR2: SGHNT and YENEEA. V was pared by 2 bases and J by 4 bases, with 11 bases between. For the CDR3, the DNA is TGTGCCAGCAGCTTATTGGGGGCCGGTAATGAAAAACTGTTTTTT. This encodes CASSLLGAGNEKLFF.

This clone appeared once. The V and J genes are TRBV7-3 and TRBJ2-1; tentative D call: TRBD1 (5 bases). With 5 bases removed from V and 7 bases from J, the gap between germline ends came to 18 bases. Germline V gene data show CDR1 as SGHTA and CDR2 as FQGTGA. CDR3 size: 15 residues. CDR3 sequence: CASSPERSRVNEQFF. As DNA, the CDR3 is TGTGCCAGCAGCCCCGAAAGGAGCAGGGTGAATGAGCAGTTCTTC.

This clone was picked up a small number of times. V and J are TRBV5-1 and TRBJ1-1, with D perhaps matching TRBD1 (5 bases). Trimming took 2 bases from V and 0 from J, leaving 8 bases between them. The CDR3 sequence is 14 residues long. Germline V lookup: CDR1 SGHRS, CDR2 YFSETQ. The CDR3 spells CASSFGRVNTEAFF. The DNA of the CDR3 is TGCGCCAGCAGCTTTGGCAGGGTGAACACTGAAGCTTTCTTT.

This rearrangement joins TRBV4-2 to TRBJ2-3; 12 positions match TRBD2. Trimming cost V 1 base and J 2 bases; bases outside gene matches: 1. Germline CDR1 reads LGHNA; CDR2 reads YNFKEQ. The CDR3 runs to 16 residues. The CDR3 loop is CASSQGLAGVTDTQYF. The CDR3 region has the DNA TGTGCCAGCAGCCAAGGACTAGCGGGAGTCACAGATACGCAGTATTTT.

This chain connects TRBV28 to TRBJ1-2; D not certain. Germline V gene data show CDR1 as MDHEN and CDR2 as SYDVKM. CDR3 length equals 13 residues. V lost 2 bases and J 6 bases, leaving 10 bases between the germline ends. In DNA, the CDR3 is TGTGCCAGCAGTTTAGGTCTAGGGAATGGCTACACCTTC. This gives the protein CASSLGLGNGYTF.

This clone was picked up one time. The chain employs TRBV7-9 and TRBJ2-5; TRBD1 matches at 9 bases. The DNA end lines up better with TRBJ2-7; the J call may be wrong. Germline assignment: CDR1 SEHNR and CDR2 FQNEAQ (reference sequence). This CDR3 contains 15 residues. In DNA form, the CDR3 reads TGTGCCAGCAGCGGGACCGGGACAGGGTACTACGAGCAGTACTTC. Translation: CASSGTGTGYYEQYF.

V is TRBV7-9 and J is TRBJ2-6; D remains unclear. V gave up 5 bases and J gave up 0 bases, with 8 bases separating them. The V gene's germline CDR1 is SEHNR and CDR2 FQNEAQ (reference sequence). The CDR3 runs 15 residues. The CDR3 region has the DNA TGTGCCAGCAGCCACACGAGCTCTGGGGCCAACGTCCTGACTTTC. Protein: CASSHTSSGANVLTF.